These 10 T cell receptor beta chains originate from one sample sequenced in a study of blood T cell repertoires in COVID-19 (dated by TCRdb to the early 2020s). To prepare the library, the immunoSEQ multiplex PCR assay was applied. In its TCRdb copy, this immuneACCESS table keeps in-frame sequences only and misses some clones. Where compared with another copy, unresolved V genes explain less than half of these, and the others have no known cause. The sample table lists around 110,000 clones, roughly 90% of them with a count of one. Clones ranked in the top ten supply about 5.3% of the sample. Sequenced material: peripheral blood. All receptors come from a man aged 35-49 years with active or convalescent COVID-19.

The chain uses TRBV28 and TRBJ1-2; 7 bases align to TRBD1. The germline gives CDR1 MDHEN, CDR2 SYDVKM. This CDR3 contains 16 residues. V lost 5 bases and J lost 8; bases outside the gene matches: 17. As DNA, the CDR3 is TGTGCCAGCAGTGTGCCCGGGACAGACGACCAAGGGGGCTACACCTTC. It translates to CASSVPGTDDQGGYTF.

The chain links TRBV7-2 to TRBJ2-7; D remains ambiguous. The CDR3 runs to 16 residues. V lost 2 bases, J lost 6 bases, and 20 bases lay in between. Germline lookup yields CDR1 SGHTA and CDR2 FQGNSA. The CDR3 loop is CASSLLLWPDLSEQYF. CDR3 nucleotides: TGTGCCAGCAGCTTATTACTATGGCCAGATTTATCCGAGCAGTACTTC. Full variable domain (missing parts from reference TRBV7-2 and TRBJ2-7): GAGVSQSPSNKVTEKGKDVELRCDPISGHTALYWYRQSLGQGLEFLIYFQGNSAPDKSGLPSDRFSAERTGGSVSTLTIQRTQQEDSAVYLCASSLLLWPDLSEQYFGPGTRLTVT.

The V and J genes are TRBV6-5 and TRBJ2-3, with 11 bases lining up with TRBD2. This CDR3 is 15 amino acids long. Germline CDR1 and CDR2: MNHEY and SVGAGI. V lost 6 bases, J lost 3 bases, and 5 bases stayed unmatched. The chain's CDR3 is CASSLASGRTDTQYF. The CDR3 DNA is TGTGCCAGCAGCCTGGCTAGCGGGAGGACAGATACGCAGTATTTT.

V is TRBV5-1 and J is TRBJ1-1; 8 bases align to TRBD1. CDR3 size: 17 residues. Germline assignment: CDR1 SGHRS and CDR2 YFSETQ. J gave up 1 base and V 4 bases, and 12 bases lay outside the gene matches. The CDR3 nucleotides are TGCGCCAGCAGCACAACTTTACCCGGGACAGGGAACACTGAAGCTTTCTTT. Translated: CASSTTLPGTGNTEAFF.

The chain is built from TRBV28 and TRBJ1-4, with 8 bases fitting TRBD1. Germline V lookup: CDR1 MDHEN, CDR2 SYDVKM. The CDR3 contains 14 residues. The junction had 5 bases not matched to a gene; V was cut back by 4 bases and J by 7 bases. The CDR3 spells CASSSTGGLEKLFF. In nucleotides, the CDR3 is TGTGCCAGCAGTTCAACAGGGGGTCTTGAAAAACTGTTTTTT.

The chain is built from TRBV29-1 and TRBJ2-7, with TRBD1 matching over 10 bases. V lost 6 bases and J lost 4; bases outside the gene matches: 3. This CDR3 is 12 amino acids long. CDR1 and CDR2 (germline): SQVTM, ANQGSEA. CDR3 coding DNA: TGCAGCGTCGGACAGGGGGGGTACGAGCAGTACTTC. Protein sequence: CSVGQGGYEQYF.

The chain is built from TRBV3-1 (or the pseudogene TRBV3-2) and TRBJ2-2; maybe TRBD2 (5 bases). The germline gives CDR1 LGHDT, CDR2 YNNKEL (reference sequence). V gave up 4 bases and J gave up 0 bases, with 15 bases separating them. The CDR3 extends over 17 amino acids. CDR3 DNA sequence: TGTGCCAGCAGCCCGAGTCTGGGAGTTGCGAACACCGGGGAGCTGTTTTTT. This gives the protein CASSPSLGVANTGELFF.

The chain links TRBV6-5 to TRBJ1-3; 7 bases map to TRBD1. CDR3 length: 15 residues. CDR1 is MNHEY and CDR2 is SVGAGI in the germline V gene. V gave up 6 bases and J gave up 0 bases; unmatched junction bases: 5. CDR3: CASRLDRSSGNTIYF. CDR3 DNA sequence: TGTGCCAGCAGGTTGGACAGGAGCTCTGGAAACACCATATATTTT.

The genes are TRBV7-6 and TRBJ2-6, with D unresolved. Germline assignment: CDR1 SGHVS and CDR2 FNYEAQ. The CDR3 loop spans 13 amino acids. Trimming cost V 4 bases and J 5 bases, with 6 bases left between them. For the CDR3, the DNA is TGTGCCAGCAGCTCCCCCTGGGCCAACGTCCTGACTTTC. Its protein product is CASSSPWANVLTF.

The chain combines TRBV30 with TRBJ2-3, with D maybe TRBD2 (6 bases). Deletions cut 1 base from V and 1 base from J, with 15 bases between. Germline V CDR1 and CDR2: GTSNPN, SVGIG (reference sequence). This CDR3 is 16 amino acids long. The CDR3 is CAWSASGVWGTDTQYF. CDR3 sequence (DNA): TGTGCCTGGAGTGCCTCGGGAGTTTGGGGCACAGATACGCAGTATTTT.